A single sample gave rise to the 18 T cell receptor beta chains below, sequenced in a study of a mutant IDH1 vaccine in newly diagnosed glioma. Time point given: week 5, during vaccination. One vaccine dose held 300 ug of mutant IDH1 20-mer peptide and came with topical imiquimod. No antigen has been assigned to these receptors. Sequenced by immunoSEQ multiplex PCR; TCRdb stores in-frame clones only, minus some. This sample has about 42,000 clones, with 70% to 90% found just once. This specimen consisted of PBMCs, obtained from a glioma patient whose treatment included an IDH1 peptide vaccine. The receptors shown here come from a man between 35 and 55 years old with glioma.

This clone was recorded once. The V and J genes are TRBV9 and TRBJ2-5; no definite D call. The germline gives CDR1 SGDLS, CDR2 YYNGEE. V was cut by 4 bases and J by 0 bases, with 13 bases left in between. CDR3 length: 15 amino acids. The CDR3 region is CASSPRRAYQETQYF. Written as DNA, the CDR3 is TGTGCCAGCAGCCCCCGTAGAGCCTACCAAGAGACCCAGTACTTC.

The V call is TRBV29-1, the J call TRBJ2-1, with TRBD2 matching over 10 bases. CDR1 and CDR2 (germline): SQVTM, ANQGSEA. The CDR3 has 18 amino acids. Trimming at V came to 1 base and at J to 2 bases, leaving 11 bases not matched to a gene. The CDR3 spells CSVEGEELAGLPYNEQFF. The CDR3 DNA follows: TGCAGCGTTGAAGGAGAGGAACTAGCGGGACTGCCCTACAATGAGCAGTTCTTC.

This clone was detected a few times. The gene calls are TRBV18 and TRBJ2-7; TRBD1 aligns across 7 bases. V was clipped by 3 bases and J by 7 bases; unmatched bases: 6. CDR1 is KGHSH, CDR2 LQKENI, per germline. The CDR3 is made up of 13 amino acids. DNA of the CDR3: TGTGCCAGCTCACCGCGACAGGGAGAGGAGCAGTACTTC. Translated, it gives CASSPRQGEEQYF.

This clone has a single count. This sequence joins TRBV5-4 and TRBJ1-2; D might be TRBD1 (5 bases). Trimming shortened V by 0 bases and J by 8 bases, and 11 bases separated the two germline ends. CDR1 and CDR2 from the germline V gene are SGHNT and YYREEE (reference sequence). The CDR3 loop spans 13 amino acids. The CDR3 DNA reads TGTGCCAGCAGCTTGGACCGGGGGTACGGCTACACCTTC. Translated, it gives CASSLDRGYGYTF.

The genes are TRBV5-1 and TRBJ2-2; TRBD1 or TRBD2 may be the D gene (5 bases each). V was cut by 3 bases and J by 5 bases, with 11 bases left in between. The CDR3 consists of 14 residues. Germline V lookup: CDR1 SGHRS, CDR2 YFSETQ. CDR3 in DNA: TGCGCCAGCAGCTCCGGGGCCATGACCGGGGAGCTGTTTTTT. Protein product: CASSSGAMTGELFF.

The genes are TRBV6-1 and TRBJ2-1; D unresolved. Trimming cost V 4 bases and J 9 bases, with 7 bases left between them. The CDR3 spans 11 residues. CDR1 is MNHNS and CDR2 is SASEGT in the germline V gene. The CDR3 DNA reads TGTGCCAGCAGTGGATGGGGTGAGCAGTTCTTC. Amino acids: CASSGWGEQFF.

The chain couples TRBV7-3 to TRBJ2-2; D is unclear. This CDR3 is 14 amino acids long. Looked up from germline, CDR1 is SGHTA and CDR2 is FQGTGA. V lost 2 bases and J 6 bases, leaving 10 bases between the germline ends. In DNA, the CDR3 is TGTGCCAGCAGCTTAGAAGCGTCTGCCGGGGAGCTGTTTTTT. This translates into CASSLEASAGELFF.

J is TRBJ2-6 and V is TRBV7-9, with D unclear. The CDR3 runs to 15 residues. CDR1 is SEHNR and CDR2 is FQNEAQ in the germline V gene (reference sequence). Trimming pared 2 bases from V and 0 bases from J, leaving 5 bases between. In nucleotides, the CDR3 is TGTGCCAGCAGCTTACGGAGCTCTGGGGCCAACGTCCTGACTTTC. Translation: CASSLRSSGANVLTF.

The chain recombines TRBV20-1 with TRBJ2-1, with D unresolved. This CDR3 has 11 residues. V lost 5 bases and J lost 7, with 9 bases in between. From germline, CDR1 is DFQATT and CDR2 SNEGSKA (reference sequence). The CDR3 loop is CSAPDGNEQFF. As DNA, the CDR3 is TGCAGTGCTCCCGACGGTAATGAGCAGTTCTTC.

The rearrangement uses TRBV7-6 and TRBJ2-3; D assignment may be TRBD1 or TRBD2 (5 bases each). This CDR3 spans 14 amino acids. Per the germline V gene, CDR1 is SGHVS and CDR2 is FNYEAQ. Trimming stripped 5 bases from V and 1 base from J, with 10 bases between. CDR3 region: CASSVGVGTDTQYF. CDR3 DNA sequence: TGTGCCAGCAGCGTGGGGGTGGGCACAGATACGCAGTATTTT.

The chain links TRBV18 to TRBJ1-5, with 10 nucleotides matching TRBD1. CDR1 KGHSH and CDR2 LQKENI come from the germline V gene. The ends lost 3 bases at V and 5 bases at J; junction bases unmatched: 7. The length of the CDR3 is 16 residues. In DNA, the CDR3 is TGTGCCAGCTCACCGCCGGGACAGGGGCTTCATCAGCCCCAGCATTTT. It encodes CASSPPGQGLHQPQHF.

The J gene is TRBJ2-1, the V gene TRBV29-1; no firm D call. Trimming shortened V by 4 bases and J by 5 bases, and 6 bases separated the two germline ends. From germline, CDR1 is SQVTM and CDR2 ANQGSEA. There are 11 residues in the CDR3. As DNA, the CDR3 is TGCAGCGTTGCCCAACACAATGAGCAGTTCTTC. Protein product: CSVAQHNEQFF.

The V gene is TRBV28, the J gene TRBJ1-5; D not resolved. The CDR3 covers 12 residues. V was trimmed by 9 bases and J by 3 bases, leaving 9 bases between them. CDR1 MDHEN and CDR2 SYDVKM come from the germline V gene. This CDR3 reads CASGAFNQPQHF. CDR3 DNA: TGTGCCAGTGGAGCATTCAATCAGCCCCAGCATTTT. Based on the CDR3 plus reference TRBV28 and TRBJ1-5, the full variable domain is DVKVTQSSRYLVKRTGEKVFLECVQDMDHENMFWYRQDPGLGLRLIYFSYDVKMKEKGDIPEGYSVSREKKERFSLILESASTNQTSMYLCASGAFNQPQHFGDGTRLSIL.

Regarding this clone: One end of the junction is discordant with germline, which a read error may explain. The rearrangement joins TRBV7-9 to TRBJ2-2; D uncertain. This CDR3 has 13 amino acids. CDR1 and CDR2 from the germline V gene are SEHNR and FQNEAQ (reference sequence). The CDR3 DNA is TGTGCCAGCAGCTTAGGTCAGCCCGGCGAGCTGTTTTTT. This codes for CASSLGQPGELFF.

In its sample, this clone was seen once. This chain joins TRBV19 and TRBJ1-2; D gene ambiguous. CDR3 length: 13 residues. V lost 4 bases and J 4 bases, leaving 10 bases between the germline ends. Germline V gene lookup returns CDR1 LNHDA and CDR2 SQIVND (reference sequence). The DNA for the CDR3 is TGTGCCAGTAGTAGCCAGAGGATCTATGGCTACACCTTC. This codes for CASSSQRIYGYTF.

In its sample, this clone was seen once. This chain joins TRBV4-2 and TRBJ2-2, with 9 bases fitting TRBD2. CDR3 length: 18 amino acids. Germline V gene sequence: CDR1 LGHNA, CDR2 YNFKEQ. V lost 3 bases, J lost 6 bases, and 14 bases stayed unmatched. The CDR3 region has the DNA TGTGCCAGCAGCCAGGCCCAGGGTAGAGCGGGAGGCGCCGGGGAGCTGTTTTTT. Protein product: CASSQAQGRAGGAGELFF.

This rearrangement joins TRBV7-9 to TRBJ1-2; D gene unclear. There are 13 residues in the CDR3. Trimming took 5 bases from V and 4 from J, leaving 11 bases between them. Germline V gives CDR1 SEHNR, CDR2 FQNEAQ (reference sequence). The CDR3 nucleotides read TGTGCCAGCAGCCCTCCGGTGAGCTATGGCTACACCTTC. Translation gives CASSPPVSYGYTF.

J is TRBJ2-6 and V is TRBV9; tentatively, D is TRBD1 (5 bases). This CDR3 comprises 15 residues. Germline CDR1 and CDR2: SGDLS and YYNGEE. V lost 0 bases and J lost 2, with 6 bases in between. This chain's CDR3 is CASSVARAGANVLTF. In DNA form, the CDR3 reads TGTGCCAGCAGCGTAGCCAGGGCTGGGGCCAACGTCCTGACTTTC.